This T cell receptor beta chain was identified during a study of cytomegalovirus exposure and HLA in healthy donors. Across the study: The 120 validation repertoires used the same platform as the 550 to 850 first-cohort repertoires (as reported by a later analysis).

Assay used: immunoSEQ multiplex PCR; TCRdb lists only in-frame clones, some missing. The sample yields some 270,000 clones, 70% to 90% seen once. The CDR3 runs 16 residues. Germline lookup yields CDR1 SGHTA and CDR2 FQGTGA. V was pared by 2 bases and J by 0 bases, with 6 bases of the junction left unmatched. The sequencing input was PBMCs. The receptor was isolated from a woman younger than 35 in good health and CMV-seronegative. V gene TRBV7-3 combines with J gene TRBJ1-1; 7 positions agree with TRBD1. This CDR3 reads CASSLEGGQLNTEAFF. In DNA form, the CDR3 reads TGTGCCAGCAGCTTAGAGGGGGGACAGCTGAACACTGAAGCTTTCTTT.